This record concerns one T cell receptor beta chain sequence. Its antigen remains unidentified. Sequencing was performed with immunoSEQ multiplex PCR; in TCRdb, only in-frame clones are kept and a portion is missing. Of under 200,000 clones detected, 85% to 90% appear once; the ten largest clones hold roughly 4%. This record belongs to a study of T cell responses to AZD1222 COVID-19 vaccine. Points from the study as a whole: AZD1222 recipients seropositive at baseline numbered only 5 to 7. Reports say nearly half of spike-specific TCRs go after unmutated variant regions. The study found Spike-specific TCR breadth and depth rose after two AZD1222 doses.

Pooled in the analysis were second doses at about 4 or about 12 weeks. Trimming removed 6 bases from V and 4 bases from J; junction bases left unmatched: 7. The germline V gene encodes CDR1 LGHNT and CDR2 FRNRAP. CDR3 length: 15 residues. This chain uses TRBV12-5 with TRBJ2-2; 8 bases are shared with TRBD2. Sequences were derived from peripheral blood, sampled 28 days after the second AZD1222 dose. The sequence derives from an adult who received the AZD1222 COVID-19 vaccine. CDR3 amino acids: CASGPSGGITGELFF. In nucleotides, the CDR3 is TGTGCTAGTGGCCCCAGCGGGGGAATCACCGGGGAGCTGTTTTTT.